This entry describes one T cell receptor (beta chain). This entry belongs to a study of T cell changes during pregnancy in multiple sclerosis. Germline V CDR1 and CDR2: LNHDA, SQIVND (reference sequence). This CDR3 comprises 14 residues. The V gene lost 5 bases and the J gene lost 3 bases, with 14 bases spanning the gap. Libraries were prepared by immunoSEQ multiplex PCR; TCRdb keeps only in-frame clonotypes and omits some of them. There are around 72,000 clones in the sample; around nine tenths occur only once, and roughly 2.1% lies in the top ten. Sequencing used peripheral blood, obtained in the second trimester of pregnancy. This receptor was taken from a female donor in good health, enrolled as a control in a pregnancy study. The rearrangement links TRBV19 to TRBJ2-7; D not certain. Here the CDR3 reads CASSFGFSGYEQYF. The CDR3, as DNA: TGTGCCAGTAGTTTCGGGTTTTCGGGCTACGAGCAGTACTTC. The full variable domain, in which reference TRBV19 and TRBJ2-7 provide the parts outside the CDR3, is DGGITQSPKYLFRKEGQNVTLSCEQNLNHDAMYWYRQDPGQGLRLIYYSQIVNDFQKGDIAEGYSVSREKKESFPLTVTSAQKNPTAFYLCASSFGFSGYEQYFGPGTRLTVT.